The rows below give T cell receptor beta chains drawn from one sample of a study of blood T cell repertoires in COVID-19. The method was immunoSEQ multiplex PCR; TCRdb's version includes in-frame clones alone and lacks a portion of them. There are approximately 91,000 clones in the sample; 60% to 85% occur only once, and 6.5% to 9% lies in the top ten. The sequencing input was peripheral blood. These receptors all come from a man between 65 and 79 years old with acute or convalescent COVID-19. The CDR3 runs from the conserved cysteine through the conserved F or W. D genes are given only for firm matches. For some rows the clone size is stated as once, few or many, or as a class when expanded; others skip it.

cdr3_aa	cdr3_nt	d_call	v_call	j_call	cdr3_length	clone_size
CASSNRGNSNQPQHF	TGTGCCAGCAGTAACCGGGGGAATAGCAATCAGCCCCAGCATTTT	-	TRBV28	TRBJ1-5	15	-
CASSARREGGTGELFF	TGTGCCAGCAGCGCCCGGAGGGAGGGAGGAACCGGGGAGCTGTTTTTT	TRBD2	TRBV7-9	TRBJ2-2	16	-
CASSPGQGDSPLHF	TGTGCCAGCAGCCCGGGACAGGGGGATTCACCCCTCCACTTT	TRBD1	TRBV3-1/TRBV3-2	TRBJ1-6	14	-
CASSRPPGGELFF	TGTGCCAGCAGCCGACCACCAGGCGGGGAGCTGTTTTTT	-	TRBV5-5	TRBJ2-2	13	-
CASSPNGDTEAFF	TGTGCCAGCTCACCAAACGGTGACACTGAAGCTTTCTTT	-	TRBV18	TRBJ1-1	13	-
CASSADRSYTDTQYF	TGTGCCAGCAGTGCGGACAGAAGCTACACAGATACGCAGTATTTT	-	TRBV2	TRBJ2-3	15	-
CASGRQGVDVSLYHNEQFF	TGTGCTAGTGGTCGTCAGGGGGTTGACGTGAGCTTATACCACAATGAGCAGTTCTTC	TRBD1	TRBV12-5	TRBJ2-1	19	-
CASSLGLATSYNEQFF	TGTGCCAGCAGCTTAGGACTAGCGACCTCCTACAATGAGCAGTTCTTC	TRBD2	TRBV7-3	TRBJ2-1	16	-
CATSRELQANQPQHF	TGTGCCACCAGCAGAGAACTCCAGGCCAATCAGCCCCAGCATTTT	-	TRBV15	TRBJ1-5	15	few
CASSAANTGELFF	TGTGCCAGCAGCGCGGCGAACACCGGGGAGCTGTTTTTT	-	TRBV5-5	TRBJ2-2	13	-
CASSYRGLSGANVLTF	TGTGCCAGCAGTTACAGGGGGCTATCGGGGGCCAACGTCCTGACTTTC	TRBD1	TRBV6-5	TRBJ2-6	16	-
CASSFARIYGYTF	TGTGCCAGCAGTTTCGCCAGGATCTATGGCTACACCTTC	-	TRBV28	TRBJ1-2	13	-
CAFGVGNEQFF	TGTGCCTTCGGAGTGGGCAATGAGCAGTTCTTC	-	TRBV30	TRBJ2-1	11	-
CASSFPGTAGNTIYF	TGTGCCAGCAGTTTCCCCGGGACAGCTGGAAACACCATATATTTT	TRBD1	TRBV5-8	TRBJ1-3	15	-
CASSYRQQGPFMNTEAFF	TGTGCCAGCAGCTATCGTCAACAGGGGCCCTTTATGAACACTGAAGCTTTCTTT	TRBD1	TRBV5-6	TRBJ1-1	18	-
CASSVESFSYEQYF	TGTGCCAGCAGCGTAGAAAGTTTCAGCTACGAGCAGTACTTC	-	TRBV9	TRBJ2-7	14	-
CAPAGEGVSSYNSPLHF	TGTGCCCCCGCGGGAGAAGGGGTCAGCTCCTATAATTCACCCCTCCACTTT	-	TRBV12-5	TRBJ1-6	17	few
CASRSVRRGQHQETQYF	TGTGCCAGCAGATCGGTAAGAAGAGGACAGCACCAAGAGACCCAGTACTTC	-	TRBV5-5	TRBJ2-5	17	once
CASRVPGAGELFF	TGCGCCAGCAGGGTCCCAGGGGCCGGGGAGCTGTTTTTT	-	TRBV5-1	TRBJ2-2	13	few
CASSFTGGRDEQFF	TGTGCCAGCAGCTTTACAGGGGGACGGGATGAGCAGTTCTTC	TRBD1	TRBV7-6	TRBJ2-1	14	-
CASSYSGGDGTQYF	TGTGCCAGCAGTTACTCGGGAGGGGACGGGACCCAGTACTTC	TRBD2	TRBV6-5	TRBJ2-5	14	few
CASSFGGVNTEAFF	TGTGCCAGCAGCTTTGGGGGCGTGAACACTGAAGCTTTCTTT	-	TRBV7-2	TRBJ1-1	14	few
CASGLATGAMSETQYF	TGTGCTAGTGGTTTGGCCACAGGAGCCATGTCAGAGACCCAGTACTTC	-	TRBV12-5	TRBJ2-5	16	-
CASSLGDKSGQFF	TGCGCCAGCAGCTTGGGGGACAAGTCTGGGCAGTTCTTC	-	TRBV5-1	TRBJ2-1	13	-
CASSLVLGGQETQYF	TGTGCCAGCAGCTTAGTCCTTGGGGGACAGGAGACCCAGTACTTC	TRBD1	TRBV7-9	TRBJ2-5	15	-
CSVEGHQGIDSGNTIYF	TGCAGCGTTGAAGGGCACCAGGGAATCGACTCTGGAAACACCATATATTTT	-	TRBV29-1	TRBJ1-3	17	-
CASSVVGTGIPSTSGANVLTF	TGTGCCAGCAGCGTAGTGGGGACAGGGATTCCCTCTACTTCTGGGGCCAACGTCCTGACTTTC	TRBD1	TRBV9	TRBJ2-6	21	-
CAFASYQGGELFF	TGTGCCTTTGCGAGCTACCAGGGCGGGGAGCTGTTTTTT	-	TRBV30	TRBJ2-2	13	few
CASSFRGTGYEQYF	TGTGCCAGCAGCTTCCGGGGTACGGGCTACGAGCAGTACTTC	-	TRBV7-2	TRBJ2-7	14	-
CASSAQQAAPYGYTF	TGTGCCAGCAGCGCCCAACAGGCTGCTCCCTATGGCTACACCTTC	-	TRBV9	TRBJ1-2	15	-
CASKGQYQETQYF	TGTGCCAGCAAGGGGCAGTACCAAGAGACCCAGTACTTC	-	TRBV5-4	TRBJ2-5	13	-
CASSLGGLQETQYF	TGTGCCAGCAGCTTGGGGGGTCTCCAAGAGACCCAGTACTTC	-	TRBV7-2	TRBJ2-5	14	-
CASSSWTGGETQYF	TGCGCCAGCAGCTCTTGGACAGGGGGCGAGACCCAGTACTTC	TRBD1	TRBV5-1	TRBJ2-5	14	few